The 3 T cell receptor beta chains presented below share a single source sample, sequenced in a study of T cell repertoires in cytomegalovirus infection (dated by TCRdb to about 2019). For sequencing, an Illumina HiSeq 1500 was employed. TCRdb's own reprocessing of the public reads used fastp at Q25 and MiXCR and kept productive beta chains. Records with the same CDR3 protein are collapsed into one entry carrying the most frequent genes and DNA. The sample profile shows roughly 170,000 distinct CDR3 sequences; less than 25% of them were found once. Under 30% of the sample rests with the top ten. Read against the paper, the sample's treatment or condition label means: in vitro stimulation with specific CMV peptide epitopes to enrich CMV-specific T cells. Their antigen targets remain unknown. Material: CD8+ T cells from cultured PBMCs, obtained from culture after CMV antigen stimulation. These receptors were obtained from a human donor in good health (CMV status not recorded). Some clones in this sample may be carry-over from other donors' samples.

This clonotype was observed a few times. The genes are TRBV7-6 and TRBJ2-2; 7 nucleotides match TRBD2. The CDR3 consists of 18 residues. Trimming at V came to 5 bases and at J to 1 base, leaving 13 bases not matched to a gene. Germline V gene sequence: CDR1 SGHVS, CDR2 FNYEAQ. The CDR3 spells CASSNPRTSLENTGELFF. CDR3 nucleotides: TGTGCCAGCAGCAACCCTCGGACTAGTCTTGAGAACACCGGGGAGCTGTTTTTT. Variable domain in full (rest from reference TRBV7-6 and TRBJ2-2): GAGVSQSPRYKVTKRGQDVALRCDPISGHVSLYWYRQALGQGPEFLTYFNYEAQQDKSGLPNDRFSAERPEGSISTLTIQRTEQRDSAMYRCASSNPRTSLENTGELFFGEGSRLTVL.

J is TRBJ1-2 and V is TRBV9, with 8 bases fitting TRBD1. The length of the CDR3 is 13 residues. Germline V gene lookup returns CDR1 SGDLS and CDR2 YYNGEE. The V and J ends lost 3 bases and 6 bases, in that order; junction bases with no gene match: 4. CDR3 DNA: TGTGCCAGCAGCGGACAGGGGCGCGATGGCTACACCTTC. Protein sequence: CASSGQGRDGYTF.

This clonotype was seen more than once but under ten times. CDR3 sequence reads: CASSLDGRRNTEAFF. The CDR3 region has the DNA TGTGCCAGCAGCTTAGATGGCAGGCGGAACACTGAAGCTTTCTTT. The chain is built from TRBV7-9 and TRBJ1-1; D is undetermined. Germline V CDR1 and CDR2: SEHNR, FQNEAQ (reference sequence). The CDR3 totals 15 residues. The V end was cut by 1 base, the J end by 1 base, with 10 bases between.